These T cell receptor beta chains were read from a single sample in a study of tissue T cells after allogeneic stem cell transplantation. Assay: immunoSEQ multiplex PCR; the TCRdb copy retains only in-frame clones and omits some. The profile shows about 3,000 clones, around 62% of them singletons. The sequences come from ascending colon tissue, collected at autopsy. These receptors all come from a male patient aged 60 or over with steroid-refractory graft-versus-host disease after an allogeneic stem cell transplant. Some T cells may be supplied by the graft donor. The CDR3 runs from the conserved cysteine through the conserved F or W. D genes are given only for firm matches. Size values are once, few and many counts, or a class for expanded clones, and some rows have none.

j_gene | v_gene | abundance | d_gene | CDR3nt | CDR3aa
TRBJ1-2 | TRBV6-5 | . | . | TGTGCCAGCAGCCAGGGACGGTGGATGGGAGGCTACACCTTC | CASSQGRWMGGYTF
TRBJ2-7 | TRBV5-5 | . | . | TGTGCCAGCACCCTCAGAGACAGTGCCTACGAGCAGTACTTC | CASTLRDSAYEQYF
TRBJ2-7 | TRBV5-1 | . | . | TGCGCCAGCAGCTTGGAACCGAATTACGAGCAGTACTTC | CASSLEPNYEQYF
TRBJ2-5 | TRBV27 | large | . | TGTGCCAGCAGTTTTGGGATCCAAGAGACCCAGTACTTC | CASSFGIQETQYF
TRBJ2-2 | TRBV6-5 | . | . | TGTGCCACCCGAAGGACAGCTACGAACACCGGGGAGCTGTTTTTT | CATRRTATNTGELFF
TRBJ2-7 | TRBV7-9 | . | . | TGTGCCAGCAGCTCGGACTTGCGCTACGAGCAGTACTTC | CASSSDLRYEQYF
TRBJ2-7 | TRBV7-2 | . | . | TGTGCCAGCAGCCCGAACAGGGGACTTTACGAGCAGTACTTC | CASSPNRGLYEQYF
TRBJ2-1 | TRBV4-3 | large | . | TGCGCCAGCAGCCAAGATCAGGGGATCCCCTACAATGAGCAGTTCTTC | CASSQDQGIPYNEQFF
TRBJ2-2 | TRBV5-1 | . | TRBD1 | TGCGCCAGCAGCTTACTCATAGGGGGCGCCACCGGGGAGCTGTTTTTT | CASSLLIGGATGELFF
TRBJ2-3 | TRBV12-3/TRBV12-4 | . | . | TGTGCCAGCAGCCGCGCGTTCGGAGATACGCAGTATTTT | CASSRAFGDTQYF
TRBJ1-2 | TRBV4-2 | large | . | TGTGCCAGCAGCGATTCTGGGGCGAGGTATGGCTACACCTTC | CASSDSGARYGYTF
TRBJ1-5 | TRBV7-2 | . | TRBD1 | TGTGCCAGCAGCCCTCCCGACAGGGACAATCAGCCCCAGCATTTT | CASSPPDRDNQPQHF
TRBJ2-4 | TRBV5-5 | few | . | TGTGCCAGCAGCCAACAGGGTACCATTCAGTACTTC | CASSQQGTIQYF
TRBJ2-5 | TRBV13 | . | . | TGTGCCAGCAGCTTAGGATTTGGGGAGACCCAGTACTTC | CASSLGFGETQYF
TRBJ2-7 | TRBV7-9 | . | . | TGTGCCAGCAGCTTAGGAGGGGGCGAGCAGTACTTC | CASSLGGGEQYF
TRBJ1-1 | TRBV12-3/TRBV12-4 | . | . | TGTGCCAGCAGTTTAGGCCTGAGCACTGAAGCTTTCTTT | CASSLGLSTEAFF
TRBJ1-1 | TRBV5-1 | few | . | TGCGCCAGCAGCTTGTGGGCGGGGGCGGCTGAAGCTTTCTTT | CASSLWAGAAEAFF
TRBJ1-4 | TRBV27 | . | . | TGTGCCAGCAGTTTAGGCGGGACCGACAATGAAAAACTGTTTTTT | CASSLGGTDNEKLFF
TRBJ2-3 | TRBV24-1 | medium-sized | TRBD1 | TGTGCCACCGGGGACAGCTTAGCGCAGTATTTT | CATGDSLAQYF
TRBJ2-5 | TRBV6-2/TRBV6-3 | medium-sized | TRBD1 | TGTGCCAGCAGTCTAGGGGGACAGGGTGACGAGACCCAGTACTTC | CASSLGGQGDETQYF
TRBJ2-2 | TRBV14 | . | . | TGTGCCAGCAGCCAAGAAGGAGGGGCCTTTAACACCGGGGAGCTGTTTTTT | CASSQEGGAFNTGELFF
TRBJ2-5 | TRBV6-2/TRBV6-3 | . | . | TGTGCCAGCAGTGGCGACAGGTGGGAGACCCAGTACTTC | CASSGDRWETQYF
TRBJ2-7 | TRBV19 | large | . | TGTGCCAGTGGGATCCCGGGACCAGCCTACGAGCAGTACTTC | CASGIPGPAYEQYF